This T cell receptor beta chain was sequenced during a study of OX40 agonist ivuxolimab in advanced cancers. Across the study: Ivuxolimab was administered intravenously to patients at 0.01 to 10 mg/kg every 2 weeks. Patients assigned to dose escalation were diagnosed with hepatocellular carcinoma, melanoma, renal cell or head and neck cancer.

TCRdb's table, derived via immunoSEQ multiplex PCR, lists solely in-frame clones and lacks some. The top ten hold 3.5% to 4% of the sample, which has roughly 62,000 clones, roughly nine tenths seen once. The CDR3 length is 14 residues. Per the germline V gene, CDR1 is MDHEN and CDR2 is SYDVKM. Trimming removed 3 bases at V and 1 base at J, with 6 bases between. The material was CD4+ or CD8+ T cells sorted from blood, obtained in a trial of the OX40 agonist ivuxolimab. This TCR was sampled from an adult with an advanced solid tumor such as melanoma, head and neck, liver or kidney cancer. The chain employs TRBV28 and TRBJ2-2, with D maybe TRBD2 (5 bases). This chain's CDR3 is CASSLRENTGELFF. The CDR3 DNA reads TGTGCCAGCAGTTTGAGGGAGAACACCGGGGAGCTGTTTTTT. Based on the CDR3 plus reference TRBV28 and TRBJ2-2, the full variable domain is DVKVTQSSRYLVKRTGEKVFLECVQDMDHENMFWYRQDPGLGLRLIYFSYDVKMKEKGDIPEGYSVSREKKERFSLILESASTNQTSMYLCASSLRENTGELFFGEGSRLTVL.